The rows below give T cell receptor beta chains drawn from one sample of a study of cytomegalovirus exposure and HLA in healthy donors. Generated by immunoSEQ multiplex PCR, the TCRdb table keeps only in-frame clones and is missing some. The sample consists of fewer than 250,000 clones, more than 75% of them appearing once. The sample comprised PBMCs. These receptors came from a woman aged 18-35 years in good health and CMV-seropositive. Each CDR3 is given with its conserved first and last residue. Fields, in order: V gene, CDR3 protein.

V: TRBV29-1; CDR3: CSEYTDTQYF
V: TRBV27; CDR3: CASSLSRGHRNTEAFF
V: TRBV29-1; CDR3: CSVRAANEKLFF
V: TRBV9; CDR3: CASSVDSGSETQYF
V: TRBV5-8; CDR3: CASSFVTSSGRPYEQYF
V: TRBV5-1; CDR3: CASSSTSGNTGELFF
V: TRBV9; CDR3: CASSVAGGPQYEQFF
V: TRBV4-1; CDR3: CASSDLGDRVHEQYF
V: TRBV4-1; CDR3: CASSQGSGAADTQYF
V: TRBV19; CDR3: CASSLGQGISQPQHF
V: TRBV27; CDR3: CASSLVRVNTEAFF
V: TRBV25-1; CDR3: CASSGWTGANTEAFF
V: TRBV7-8; CDR3: CASSFIRADYSNQPQHF
V: TRBV5-1; CDR3: CASSRGQAGANVLTF
V: TRBV5-1; CDR3: CASSSRPDRKNQPQHF
V: TRBV14; CDR3: CASSHRTAYNEQFF
V: TRBV25-1; CDR3: CASSELPSGSTDTQYF
V: TRBV25-1; CDR3: CASSEPGREGNIQYF
V: TRBV2; CDR3: CASRGVKGQGTQYF
V: TRBV7-3; CDR3: CASSLTSGSSEQYF
V: TRBV27; CDR3: CASSLQGAGGQPQHF